This T cell receptor beta chain was sequenced for a study of cytomegalovirus exposure and HLA in healthy donors. Study-wide findings and caveats: Serostatus for CMV was the only available immune exposure information. Later analysis associated a missense DCLRE1C variant with TCR beta V- and J-gene trimming. Reported results showed that the classifier diagnosed cytomegalovirus status with high specificity and sensitivity.

About this clone itself: No antigen is known for it.

Losses at the gene ends were 8 bases for V and 6 bases for J; bases not matched to a gene: 13. The CDR3 is made up of 14 amino acids. Germline values: CDR1 SQVTM, CDR2 ANQGSEA. This PCR relied on a set of 60 Vbeta primers and 13 Jbeta primers. Here immunoSEQ multiplex PCR was the method, and the copy in TCRdb shows in-frame clones only, minus some. The table lists some 120,000 clones, 65% to 75% of them singletons, with 4% to 4.5% in the top ten. Sample: PBMCs. This TCR was recovered from a woman in her forties or fifties in good health and CMV-seropositive. The V call is TRBV29-1, the J call TRBJ2-1, with 7 bases fitting TRBD2. CDR3 loop: CSSREAFTGNEQFF. CDR3 coding DNA: TGCAGCTCCCGGGAGGCTTTCACTGGCAATGAGCAGTTCTTC.